The 20 T cell receptor beta chains reported below all come from one sample, sequenced in a study of CD8+CD57+ T cells in acquired aplastic anemia. Genomic DNA served as template for TCR beta VDJ and CDR3 profiling. One entry per CDR3 protein, called by TCRdb with MiXCR from the reads. The profile covers 200,000 to 250,000 distinct CDR3 sequences, with roughly 60% appearing a single time and roughly 50% taken by the ten largest. CD8+CD57+ cell expansion had been shown by flow cytometry in patients chosen for sequencing. The sample comprised sorted CD4+, CD8+, or CD8+CD57+ T cells (not recorded which) from PBMCs. The source is a human donor with aplastic anemia.

As regards this clonotype: One end of the junction fails to match germline, which may point to a read error. The rearrangement joins TRBV15 to TRBJ2-1; D is perhaps TRBD2 (6 bases). The CDR3 is 15 amino acids. CDR1 is LNHNV, CDR2 YYDKDF, per germline (reference sequence). CDR3 region: CAASRVWGDYNEQFF. CDR3 nucleotides: TGTGCCGCCAGCAGAGTGTGGGGGGACTACAATGAGCAGTTCTTC.

V is TRBV7-9 and J is TRBJ2-5, with 8 bases that match TRBD2. The CDR3 extends over 14 amino acids. CDR1 SEHNR and CDR2 FQNEAQ come from the germline V gene (reference sequence). Losses at the gene ends were 3 bases for V and 5 bases for J; bases not matched to a gene: 5. The CDR3 DNA reads TGTGCCAGCAGCTTTAGCGGGGAGGGGGAGACCCAGTACTTC. The encoded protein is CASSFSGEGETQYF.

The rearrangement joins TRBV7-8 to TRBJ2-7, with TRBD2 matching 9 bases. Germline CDR1 reads SGHVS; CDR2 reads FQNEAQ. The CDR3 consists of 16 residues. With 4 bases clipped from V and 3 bases from J, the junction kept 10 bases outside the gene matches. CDR3 sequence (DNA): TGTGCCAGCAGCTCGGGGGTAGCGGGGGTGAACTACGAGCAGTACTTC. Protein product: CASSSGVAGVNYEQYF.

This chain links TRBV24-1 with TRBJ2-1; possibly TRBD2 for D (5 bases). Looked up from germline, CDR1 is KGHDR and CDR2 is SFDVKD. This CDR3 has 13 amino acids. V dropped 4 bases and J dropped 5 bases, with 8 bases sitting between them. CDR3 DNA: TGTGCCACCAGTGACCCCGGGGACAATGAGCAGTTCTTC. Residues: CATSDPGDNEQFF.

The V and J genes are TRBV7-2 and TRBJ1-6; TRBD1 aligns across 8 bases. CDR1 is SGHTA and CDR2 is FQGNSA in the germline V gene. The ends lost 5 bases at V and 4 bases at J; junction bases unmatched: 4. This CDR3 is built from 15 residues. Here the CDR3 DNA reads TGTGCCAGCAGCCCCCGGGACAGGTATAATTCACCCCTCCACTTT. Protein product: CASSPRDRYNSPLHF. The variable domain in full, completed from reference TRBV7-2 and TRBJ1-6, reads GAGVSQSPSNKVTEKGKDVELRCDPISGHTALYWYRQSLGQGLEFLIYFQGNSAPDKSGLPSDRFSAERTGGSVSTLTIQRTQQEDSAVYLCASSPRDRYNSPLHFGNGTRLTVT.

The chain uses TRBV24-1 and TRBJ2-7, with D unresolved. Germline V CDR1 and CDR2: KGHDR, SFDVKD. This CDR3 is built from 12 residues. The V and J ends lost 4 bases and 4 bases respectively, with 7 bases between them. In DNA form, the CDR3 reads TGTGCCACCAGTGACCGATCGTACGAGCAGTACTTC. Amino acids: CATSDRSYEQYF.

The chain is built from TRBV7-2 and TRBJ2-7, with D possibly TRBD2 on 5 matching bases. V dropped 5 bases and J dropped 7 bases, with 18 bases sitting between them. This CDR3 has 14 residues. The germline V gene encodes CDR1 SGHTA and CDR2 FQGNSA. The CDR3 spells CASSQERVFGEQYF. The CDR3 region has the DNA TGTGCCAGCAGCCAAGAGAGGGTCTTTGGGGAGCAGTACTTC.

This clonotype was detected many times. V and J are TRBV7-9 and TRBJ2-3; D is unresolved. V lost 3 bases, J lost 0 bases, and 1 base lay in between. Germline CDR1 reads SEHNR; CDR2 reads FQNEAQ (reference sequence). This CDR3 region has 12 residues. Here the CDR3 reads CASSFSTDTQYF. The CDR3 DNA follows: TGTGCCAGCAGCTTTAGCACAGATACGCAGTATTTT.

The rearrangement links TRBV25-1 to TRBJ2-2; 10 positions agree with TRBD2. J lost 5 bases, V lost 7 bases, and 4 bases had no gene match. This CDR3 is 14 amino acids long. Germline-derived CDR1 and CDR2 are MGHDK and SYGVNS. CDR3 nucleotides: TGTGCCAGCACGGAGCGGGGGGGGACCGGGGAGCTGTTTTTT. Translation gives CASTERGGTGELFF.

This rearrangement joins TRBV15 to TRBJ1-6; TRBD1 matches at 7 bases. Per the germline V gene, CDR1 is LNHNV and CDR2 is YYDKDF (reference sequence). V was clipped by 4 bases and J by 6 bases; unmatched bases: 12. The CDR3 runs to 17 residues. In DNA, the CDR3 is TGTGCCACCAGCAAAGAAGGGGTAGGGGGCAGTAATTCACCCCTCCACTTT. As protein: CATSKEGVGGSNSPLHF.

As regards this clonotype: One junction end does not reproduce the germline sequence, and a read error may be involved. The gene calls are TRBV5-1 and TRBJ2-2; D unclear. CDR3 length: 12 residues. The germline gives CDR1 SGHRS, CDR2 YFSETQ. The CDR3 loop reads CVSSLANRELFF. The CDR3 nucleotides read TGCGTCAGCAGCTTGGCCAACCGGGAGCTGTTTTTT.

The V and J genes are TRBV7-8 and TRBJ2-7, with a possible D match to TRBD2 (6 bases). V was pared by 3 bases and J by 3 bases, with 15 bases between. This CDR3 has 15 amino acids. Germline CDR1 SGHVS, CDR2 FQNEAQ. CDR3 nucleotide sequence: TGTGCCAGCAGCTTGTTTGGGGCGGGGAGCTACGAGCAGTACTTC. Its translation: CASSLFGAGSYEQYF.

With regard to this clonotype: At one end, the junction sequence differs from germline, possibly due to a read error. The chain has TRBV7-6 and TRBJ2-7; 7 bases align to TRBD1. The CDR3 runs to 13 residues. Germline V CDR1 and CDR2: SGHVS, FNYEAQ. CDR3 in amino acids: CASSLDGTAYLFF. CDR3 in DNA: TGTGCCAGCAGCTTAGATGGGACAGCCTATTTATTCTTC.

This clonotype was observed a few times. The chain combines TRBV19 with TRBJ1-5; no reliable D call. Germline V gene data show CDR1 as LNHDA and CDR2 as SQIVND (reference sequence). The CDR3 length is 14 residues. V lost 3 bases, J lost 2 bases, and 8 bases lay in between. This CDR3 is CASSIRDGNQPQHF. The CDR3 DNA reads as TGTGCCAGTAGTATTCGGGATGGCAATCAGCCCCAGCATTTT.

The rearrangement joins TRBV15 to TRBJ1-1; D unresolved. This CDR3 region has 16 residues. Germline lookup yields CDR1 LNHNV and CDR2 YYDKDF (reference sequence). V lost 5 bases and J 3 bases, leaving 19 bases between the germline ends. CDR3 in DNA: TGTGCCACCAGCGAACGTCCCTCTTGGAGGGACACTGAAGCTTTCTTT. This sequence encodes CATSERPSWRDTEAFF.

The rearrangement links TRBV6-4 to TRBJ1-5; TRBD1 matches at 8 bases. Germline V CDR1 and CDR2: MRHNA, SNTAGT. V was clipped by 6 bases and J by 2 bases; unmatched bases: 6. The CDR3 length is 15 residues. In DNA, the CDR3 is TGTGCCAGCAGCTTACTACAGGGGGGCAATCAGCCCCAGCATTTT. As protein: CASSLLQGGNQPQHF.

The J gene is TRBJ2-7, the V gene TRBV10-1, with D tentatively TRBD1 (6 bases). Germline CDR1 reads WNHNN; CDR2 reads SYGVQD (reference sequence). The V end lost 2 bases, the J end lost 5 bases, and 13 bases lay between the germline ends. CDR3 size: 14 residues. Here the CDR3 reads CASSESYRADEQYF. CDR3 nucleotide sequence: TGCGCCAGCAGTGAGAGTTACAGGGCGGACGAGCAGTACTTC.

Turning to this clonotype: The CDR3 carries no conserved terminal phenylalanine or tryptophan, so it likely arises from a read error. No DNA is shown, since the ends of the CDR3 on it are uncertain; the CDR3 is the one TCRdb lists. The gene calls are TRBV5-1 and TRBJ2-6; the D call of TRBD1 is as the table states it, not checked on the DNA. The germline V gene encodes CDR1 SGHRS and CDR2 YFSETQ. The CDR3 region is 8 residues in length, termini included. This CDR3 reads CASSLEGG.

Note on this clonotype: An end of the junction differs from the germline gene, which may be a read error. V usage is TRBV10-1 and J usage is TRBJ2-3; D is perhaps TRBD1 or TRBD2 (5 bases each). The last part of the DNA fits TRBJ2-1 better; the J call may be wrong. The CDR3 is 15 amino acids. From germline, CDR1 is WNHNN and CDR2 SYGVQD (reference sequence). CDR3 sequence: CAISEWDATSYEQFF. The CDR3 bases are TGTGCCATCAGTGAGTGGGACGCTACCTCCTATGAGCAGTTCTTC.

This rearrangement joins TRBV19 to TRBJ1-1; D is undetermined. Germline lookup yields CDR1 LNHDA and CDR2 SQIVND (reference sequence). Trimming removed 4 bases from V and 0 bases from J, with 15 bases in between. This CDR3 is built from 16 residues. The CDR3 sequence: CASSKYWDTVNTEAFF. CDR3 nucleotides: TGTGCCAGTAGTAAGTATTGGGATACCGTGAACACTGAAGCTTTCTTT. Combining the CDR3 with reference TRBV19 and TRBJ1-1 gives the whole variable domain DGGITQSPKYLFRKEGQNVTLSCEQNLNHDAMYWYRQDPGQGLRLIYYSQIVNDFQKGDIAEGYSVSREKKESFPLTVTSAQKNPTAFYLCASSKYWDTVNTEAFFGQGTRLTVV.